This entry is about one T cell receptor beta chain. Germline lookup yields CDR1 SNHLY and CDR2 FYNNEI. The CDR3 sequence is 13 residues long. V gave up 9 bases and J gave up 2 bases, with 13 bases separating them. This entry comes from a study of beta chain features in type 1 diabetes. The sequenced template was cDNA made from the entire isolated RNA. Clones were read by immunoSEQ multiplex PCR, and TCRdb kept only the in-frame ones, dropping some. The sample has 400,000 to 500,000 clones, approximately 14% seen once; the top ten hold roughly 0.033%. The material sequenced was naive CD4+ T cells from blood. This rearrangement joins TRBV2 to TRBJ2-5; D perhaps matches TRBD1 (6 bases). This TCR was sampled from a young man in good health. CDR3 bases: TGTGCCAGTATCTACAGGGAACAAGAGACCCAGTACTTC. Residues: CASIYREQETQYF.